This TCR beta chain stems from a study of blood T cell repertoires in COVID-19. Across the study: The samples span acute and convalescent COVID-19 from the United States, Italy and Spain. T cells, B-cell-depleted T cells, or PBMCs supplied cDNA or gDNA.

Assay used: immunoSEQ multiplex PCR; TCRdb lists only in-frame clones, some missing. The sample holds roughly 190,000 clones; 89% are singletons and the top ten take around 0.77%. All enrollees were roughly 18 to 89 years old and from roughly 22 US areas. Two negative PCRs, clearance, or symptom resolution characterized the recovered Cohort 3 donors. Source material: PBMCs or T cells enriched from blood (not recorded which). The receptor was isolated from a woman between 18 and 29 years old who had recovered from COVID-19.

DNA of the CDR3: TGTGCCAGCAGCCTCAACAGGGGAGATACGCAGTATTTT. It is translated as CASSLNRGDTQYF. This chain connects TRBV27 to TRBJ2-3, with 7 positions matching TRBD1. The CDR3 sequence is 13 residues long. V was clipped by 6 bases and J by 5 bases; unmatched bases: 5. CDR1 and CDR2 from the germline V gene are MNHEY and SMNVEV (reference sequence).